This T cell receptor beta chain was found in a study of blood T cell repertoires in COVID-19 (TCRdb year 2020). General notes on the study: Samples from collaborators originated in the United States, Italy and Spain and spanned both the acute and convalescent phases of COVID-19. The prospective study material was composed of cDNA or gDNA derived from T cells, B-cell-depleted T cells, or PBMCs. Subjects who had been exposed to COVID-19, were actively infected with it, or had recovered from it provided the deeply sampled blood TCRbeta repertoires that made up the dataset. The repertoires were released in a freely available public database intended as a resource for research on the immune response to SARS-CoV-2. Samples were obtained from the ongoing ImmuneRACE study (first 160 participants) and from over a thousand subjects provided by 6 global collaborators. The sample metadata nearly always contained a de-identified subject ID, COVID-19 status, age in years and sex. HLA class I and class II types, where available, came from metadata supplied by the sample provider rather than from assay-based typing.

Concerning this clone: Its antigen has not been determined. Per-base qualities were not stored, and no clone one base away is much larger.

TCRbeta CDR3 regions were amplified from genomic DNA using the immunoSEQ Assay, a bias-controlled multiplex PCR. In the source study's methods: The number of nucleated cells in each sample was estimated from the amplification of reference gene primers within the assay. To quantify the absolute abundance of each unique TCRbeta CDR3 rearrangement, sequence reads were collapsed and filtered. For each sample, productive Simpson clonality was calculated by taking the square root of Simpson's diversity index across productive rearrangements. What TCRdb holds here is the immuneACCESS table cut down to in-frame rearrangements. Part of the clones is not present; checked against another copy, under half of the missing clones reflect an unresolved V gene, and the others are unexplained. V and J calls plus clone size are reproduced from that table; the DNA served to infer D and trimming. The sample table shows about 220,000 clones, and 80% are seen once. 9.5% to 15% of the sample is held by the ten biggest clonotypes.

What the work shows at the level of the full study, not this receptor alone: How much clinical and demographic metadata was included differed by source and by participant, and the metadata was provided uncurated.

The germline V gene sets CDR1 to WSHSY and CDR2 to SAAADI. Relative to germline, V is missing 5 bases and J is missing 1 base, with 6 bases of the junction outside any gene match. The cysteine opens and the phenylalanine closes a CDR3 of 16 amino acids. Of the read, only the CDR3 DNA is kept; its 48 bases are in frame from base 1. Whole blood was collected in K2EDTA tubes by collaborating institutions according to the institutions' own protocols. For TCRbeta analysis, collaborators shipped samples in one of three forms: frozen whole blood, isolated PBMCs, or DNA extracted from either of those sample types.

The chain links TRBV10-2 with TRBJ2-4; the central 9 bases match TRBD2. Sequenced sample: peripheral blood. The sequence came from a human donor in a cohort sampled during active COVID-19. The encoded CDR3 is CASSFSGSDAKNIQYF. The DNA sequence is given as TGCGCCAGCAGTTTTAGCGGGAGTGATGCCAAAAACATTCAGTACTTC.